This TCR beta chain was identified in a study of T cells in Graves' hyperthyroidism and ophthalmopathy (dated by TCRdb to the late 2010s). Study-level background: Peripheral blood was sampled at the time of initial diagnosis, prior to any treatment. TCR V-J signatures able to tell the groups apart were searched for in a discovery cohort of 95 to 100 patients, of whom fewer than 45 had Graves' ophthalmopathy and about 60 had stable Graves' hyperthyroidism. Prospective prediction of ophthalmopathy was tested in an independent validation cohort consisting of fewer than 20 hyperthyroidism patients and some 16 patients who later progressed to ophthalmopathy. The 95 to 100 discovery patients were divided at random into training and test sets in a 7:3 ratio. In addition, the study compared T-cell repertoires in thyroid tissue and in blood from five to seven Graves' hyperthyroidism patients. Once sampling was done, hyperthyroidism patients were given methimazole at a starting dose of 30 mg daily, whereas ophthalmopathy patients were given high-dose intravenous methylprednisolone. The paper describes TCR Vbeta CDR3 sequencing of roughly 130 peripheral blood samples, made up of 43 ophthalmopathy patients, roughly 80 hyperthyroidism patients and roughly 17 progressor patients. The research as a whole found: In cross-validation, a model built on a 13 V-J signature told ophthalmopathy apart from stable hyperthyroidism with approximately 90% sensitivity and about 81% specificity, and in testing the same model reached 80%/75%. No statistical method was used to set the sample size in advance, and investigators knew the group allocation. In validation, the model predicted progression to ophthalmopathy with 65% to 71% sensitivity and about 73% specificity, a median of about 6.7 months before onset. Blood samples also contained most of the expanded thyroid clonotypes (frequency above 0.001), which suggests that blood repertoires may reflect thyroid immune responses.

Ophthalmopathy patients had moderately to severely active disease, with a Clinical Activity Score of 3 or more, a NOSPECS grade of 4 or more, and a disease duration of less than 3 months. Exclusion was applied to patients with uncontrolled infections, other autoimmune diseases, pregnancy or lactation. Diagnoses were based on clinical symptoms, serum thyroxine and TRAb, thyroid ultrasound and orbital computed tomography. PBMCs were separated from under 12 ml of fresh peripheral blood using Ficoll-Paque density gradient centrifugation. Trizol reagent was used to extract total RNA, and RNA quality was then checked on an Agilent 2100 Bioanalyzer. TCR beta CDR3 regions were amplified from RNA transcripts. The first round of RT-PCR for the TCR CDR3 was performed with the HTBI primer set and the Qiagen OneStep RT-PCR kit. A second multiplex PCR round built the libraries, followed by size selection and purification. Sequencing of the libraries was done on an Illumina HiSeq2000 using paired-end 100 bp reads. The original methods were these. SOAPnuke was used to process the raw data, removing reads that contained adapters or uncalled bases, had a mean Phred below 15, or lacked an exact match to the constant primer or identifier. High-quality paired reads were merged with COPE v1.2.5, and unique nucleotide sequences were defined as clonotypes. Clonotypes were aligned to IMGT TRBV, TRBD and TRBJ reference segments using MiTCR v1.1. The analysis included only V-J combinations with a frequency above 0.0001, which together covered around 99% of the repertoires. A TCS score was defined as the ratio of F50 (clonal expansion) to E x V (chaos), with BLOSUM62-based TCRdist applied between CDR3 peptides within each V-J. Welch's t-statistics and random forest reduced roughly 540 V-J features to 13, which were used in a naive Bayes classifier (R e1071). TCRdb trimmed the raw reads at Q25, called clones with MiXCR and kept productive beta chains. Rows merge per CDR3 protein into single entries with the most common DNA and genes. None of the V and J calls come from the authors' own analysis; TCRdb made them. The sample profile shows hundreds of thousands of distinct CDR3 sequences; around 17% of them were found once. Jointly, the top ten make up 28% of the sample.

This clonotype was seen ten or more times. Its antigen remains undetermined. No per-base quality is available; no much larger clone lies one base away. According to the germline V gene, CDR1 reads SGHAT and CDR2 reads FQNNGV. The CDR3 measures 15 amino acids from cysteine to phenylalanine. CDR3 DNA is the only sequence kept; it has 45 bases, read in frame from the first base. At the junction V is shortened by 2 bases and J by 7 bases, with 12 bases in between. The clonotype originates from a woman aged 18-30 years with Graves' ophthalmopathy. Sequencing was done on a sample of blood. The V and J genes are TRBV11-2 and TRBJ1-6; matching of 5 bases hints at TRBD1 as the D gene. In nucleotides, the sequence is TGTGCCAGCAGCTTAATTGGGGGTCCCAATTCACCCCTCCACTTT. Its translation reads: CASSLIGGPNSPLHF.